In its sample, the clone carrying this TCR beta chain was seen many times. The sample belongs to a study of spatial heterogeneity in lung cancer. Study-wide context: Mean representation of each unique TCR and UMI combination in the raw reads exceeded 8.5 occurrences.

Time point indicated: sample taken at primary tumor resection. Unsorted whole RNA of tumor, nontumor lung or frozen PBMC was sequenced. Samples were obtained from 70 or so donors, all untreated early-stage non-small cell lung cancer patients. This CDR3 spans 16 amino acids. Germline CDR1 is SGHRS and CDR2 is YFSETQ. Trimming pared 4 bases from V and 4 bases from J, leaving 19 bases between. TCRdb reprocessed the 5' RACE reads via MiXCR and lists one record per CDR3 protein. The sample lists approximately 3,800 distinct CDR3 sequences, around 15% occurring once. This chain connects TRBV5-1 to TRBJ2-3; D unresolved. This sequence was found in a male donor with early-stage non-small cell lung cancer. This sample comprised PBMCs, obtained at surgery. This chain's CDR3 is CASSRGERGGADTQYF. The CDR3 bases are TGCGCCAGCAGCCGAGGAGAGCGAGGTGGTGCAGATACGCAGTATTTT.